The rows below give T cell receptor beta chains drawn from one sample of a study of CD8 T cell repertoires and HIV-1 epitope variants. Profiled with immunoSEQ multiplex PCR; TCRdb holds only in-frame clones, not every one. The sample has 5,000 to 7,000 clones; about 63% are singletons. Their target antigens are unknown. Sequencing used cultured CD8+ T cells derived from PBMCs. Receptors were obtained from a male donor with HIV. Each CDR3 is given without its conserved first and last residue.

V	J	CDR3
TRBV27	TRBJ2-7	ASGNWPAGEQY
TRBV7-9	TRBJ1-1	ASSFDFGTGGLNTEAF
TRBV7-8	TRBJ1-1	ASSPSRSGAF
TRBV5-5	TRBJ2-6	ASSPHVGSGANVLT
TRBV30	TRBJ1-1	AWAVQGNTEAF
TRBV18	TRBJ1-1	ASSPRTGLMNTEAF
TRBV14	TRBJ2-7	ASSPAHYEQY
TRBV19	TRBJ2-6	ASSPGGRKPSGANVLT
TRBV7-8	TRBJ2-1	ASSLARGSSYNEQF
TRBV28	TRBJ2-1	ASSLWGTSGSTLDNEQF
TRBV28	TRBJ1-1	ASSIVSSGDTEAF
TRBV7-6	TRBJ2-1	ASSLVLNNEQF
TRBV7-2	TRBJ2-2	ASSFRRTGELF